The sample holds many counts of the clone carrying this TCR beta chain. Antigen: not known. Preparation of the TCRbeta library used unique molecular identifiers. TCRdb itself ran the PCR reads through MiXCR, one entry per CDR3 protein. This table has some 150,000 distinct CDR3 sequences, roughly 8.8% appearing once. The data are from a study of T-cell reconstitution after alpha-beta-depleted transplantation in children. Study-wide results and caveats: The high TCRbeta diversity at day 60 in some patients came from surviving recipient T cells and thymic progenitors. T-cell counts and diversity at one year following transplant were attributed mainly to newly produced T cells. As was reported, about two months after transplant, alpha-beta T cells came from several hundred expanded graft clones.

Germline trimming cut 2 bases from V and 12 bases from J; bases unmatched to any gene: 7. CDR3 length: 13 amino acids. The TCR comes from a female patient under 10 years old who had a stem cell transplant for congenital amegakaryocytic thrombocytopenia, so the T cells may come from the graft donor. This rearrangement joins TRBV12-3 or TRBV12-4 to TRBJ2-1; 7 bases fit TRBD2. This specimen was PBMCs, mostly from graft donor cells, taken 180 days after TCRalphabeta/CD19-depleted stem cell transplant. Here the CDR3 DNA reads TGTGCCAGCAGTTTACGACAAACGGGGGGGCAGTTCTTC. Translated: CASSLRQTGGQFF.